These T cell receptor beta chains were read from a single sample in a study of blood T cell repertoires in COVID-19. Sequencing was performed with immunoSEQ multiplex PCR; in TCRdb, only in-frame clones are kept and a portion is missing. The sample comprises about 320,000 clones, 70% to 90% of which are singletons, and approximately 5.3% rests with the top ten. The specimen sequenced was PBMCs or T cells enriched from blood (not recorded which). The receptor source for this set is a woman aged 30 to 39 who had recovered from COVID-19. Both conserved end residues are part of each CDR3. Fields, in order: J gene, clone size, V gene, D gene, CDR3 protein, CDR3 DNA. A D gene is named only where the DNA matches it firmly. Clone size is given for some rows only: seen once, a few or many times, or a class if the clone is expanded.

TRBJ2-2	.	TRBV7-2	.	CASSLDPGLLPTGELFF	TGTGCCAGCAGCTTAGACCCAGGCCTGCTTCCTACCGGGGAGCTGTTTTTT
TRBJ2-2	.	TRBV7-9	TRBD1	CASSLFVTGGTGELFF	TGTGCCAGCAGCTTATTCGTGACAGGGGGCACCGGGGAGCTGTTTTTT
TRBJ1-2	.	TRBV6-5	.	CASRTGIYGYTF	TGTGCCAGCAGGACAGGAATCTATGGCTACACCTTC
TRBJ1-6	.	TRBV30	TRBD1	CAYYRGNSPLHF	TGTGCCTACTACAGGGGGAATTCACCCCTCCACTTT
TRBJ2-5	.	TRBV4-2	.	CASSQDLGVGTQYF	TGTGCCAGCAGCCAAGATCTAGGGGTTGGGACCCAGTACTTC
TRBJ2-5	.	TRBV5-1	.	CASSLFPGETQYF	TGCGCCAGCAGCTTGTTCCCCGGGGAGACCCAGTACTTC
TRBJ1-2	.	TRBV5-4	.	CASSPRGGVNYGYTF	TGTGCCAGCAGCCCCCGCGGGGGTGTTAACTATGGCTACACCTTC
TRBJ1-2	.	TRBV3-1/TRBV3-2	.	CASSQDRGSGYTF	TGTGCCAGCAGCCAAGACAGAGGGTCTGGCTACACCTTC
TRBJ2-7	.	TRBV19	TRBD1	CASRTGDEQYF	TGTGCCAGTAGGACAGGGGACGAGCAGTACTTC
TRBJ1-2	.	TRBV6-5	.	CASSGRWNYGYTF	TGTGCCAGCAGCGGGAGATGGAACTATGGCTACACCTTC
TRBJ2-3	.	TRBV5-1	TRBD2	CASSIGLASSTDTQYF	TGCGCCAGCAGCATAGGACTAGCGAGTAGCACAGATACGCAGTATTTT
TRBJ1-5	.	TRBV6-5	.	CASSYDSINQPQHF	TGTGCCAGCAGTTACGACAGCATCAATCAGCCCCAGCATTTT
TRBJ1-5	.	TRBV30	.	CAWSVGGEGQPQHF	TGTGCCTGGAGTGTAGGGGGGGAAGGGCAGCCCCAGCATTTT
TRBJ2-3	.	TRBV6-2/TRBV6-3	.	CASSYSMGRGDTQYF	TGTGCCAGCAGTTACTCGATGGGTAGGGGAGATACGCAGTATTTT
TRBJ1-1	.	TRBV27	TRBD1	CASSTRTGIIMNTEAFF	TGTGCCAGCAGTACCCGGACAGGGATAATCATGAACACTGAAGCTTTCTTT
TRBJ1-3	.	TRBV5-5	.	CASSPGQPGNTIYF	TGTGCCAGCAGCCCGGGACAACCGGGAAACACCATATATTTT
TRBJ1-1	.	TRBV5-1	TRBD1	CASSTHDRGTEAFF	TGCGCCAGCAGCACCCACGACAGGGGCACTGAAGCTTTCTTT
TRBJ1-1	once	TRBV7-9	.	CASSLVRTANAEAFF	TGTGCCAGCAGCTTAGTGCGGACAGCGAACGCTGAAGCTTTCTTT
TRBJ2-1	.	TRBV19	TRBD1	CASSTGQGNEQFF	TGTGCCAGTAGTACGGGACAGGGGAATGAGCAGTTCTTC
TRBJ2-3	few	TRBV7-9	TRBD2	CASSLAGGVDTQYF	TGTGCCAGCAGCTTAGCGGGGGGGGTTGATACGCAGTATTTT
TRBJ1-4	.	TRBV5-1	.	CASSFDGRANEKLFF	TGCGCCAGCAGCTTTGACGGGCGGGCTAATGAAAAACTGTTTTTT
TRBJ1-1	once	TRBV12-3/TRBV12-4	.	CASSSYRASGAFF	TGTGCCAGCAGTTCTTACAGGGCGTCGGGGGCTTTCTTT
TRBJ2-3	once	TRBV18	TRBD2	CASSPLRGTSTDTQYF	TGTGCCAGCTCACCATTGCGGGGGACGAGCACAGATACGCAGTATTTT
TRBJ2-1	once	TRBV5-1	TRBD2	CASSLVRGGINEQFF	TGCGCCAGCAGCTTGGTTCGGGGGGGCATCAATGAGCAGTTCTTC
TRBJ1-1	.	TRBV7-9	.	CASSKQGNTEAFF	TGTGCCAGCAGCAAACAGGGGAACACTGAAGCTTTCTTT
TRBJ1-1	.	TRBV7-9	.	CASSLAGTSGTEAFF	TGTGCCAGCAGCTTAGCTGGGACATCCGGCACTGAAGCTTTCTTT